This entry features one TCR beta chain sequence. The data are from a study of blood T cell repertoires in COVID-19. Study summary: COVID-19 samples, acute and convalescent, were from the United States, Italy and Spain. T cells, B-cell-depleted T cells, or PBMCs supplied cDNA or gDNA.

Original methodology: Estimation of nucleated cell counts was performed using reference gene primer amplification. Sequenced by immunoSEQ multiplex PCR; TCRdb stores in-frame clones only, minus some. V and J calls and clone size follow that table, whereas D and trimming were derived from the DNA. The sample includes tens of thousands of clones, roughly 89% of them seen just once. The length of the CDR3 is 14 residues. Germline V gene data show CDR1 as MNHEY and CDR2 as SVGEGT. The V gene lost 2 bases and the J gene lost 1 base, with 6 bases spanning the gap. The rearrangement links TRBV6-2 or TRBV6-3 to TRBJ1-3, with unresolved D. The TCR originated in a human donor in a cohort sampled during active COVID-19. Sequenced material: peripheral blood. The CDR3 region is CASSYQRSGNTIYF. As DNA, the CDR3 is TGTGCCAGCAGTTACCAGAGGTCTGGAAACACCATATATTTT.